In its sample, the clone carrying this T cell receptor (beta chain) was seen a few times. No antigen is known for it. The data belong to a study of regulatory T cells in long-lasting Graves disease. Relying on iRepertoire HTBI primers and Arm-PCR of CDR3 regions, the team built TCR beta libraries. TCRdb passed the multiplex PCR reads through MiXCR, listing each CDR3 protein once. The table shows approximately 690,000 distinct CDR3 sequences, with about 32% occurring only once. Noted time point: persistent/refractory GD, antithyroid drugs over 5 years with positive TRAb. After RNA was extracted from PBMCs, the TCR library was made from it. Whole-study results and caveats: Persistent patients shared more public clonotypes (about 2,900) than new patients (approximately 970). Preferential use of TRBV28, TRBJ1-2 and TRBJ2-5 was seen in persistent disease. Graves' patients with persistent disease showed TCR diversity lower than patients newly diagnosed.

Germline values: CDR1 LNHDA, CDR2 SQIVND (reference sequence). The CDR3 spans 13 residues. The V and J ends lost 6 bases and 4 bases respectively, with 12 bases between them. This rearrangement joins TRBV19 to TRBJ1-1; D is unclear. Material: peripheral blood mononuclear cells (PBMCs), obtained when the disease was refractory, from a patient treated with antithyroid drugs. The clonotype was recovered from a female donor with Graves disease. DNA for the CDR3: TGTGCCAGTAGCAAAAGTGGAATCACTGAAGCTTTCTTT. Translation gives CASSKSGITEAFF.